This T cell receptor beta chain was identified in a study of a mutant IDH1 vaccine in newly diagnosed glioma. The time point: baseline, week 1 (first vaccination visit). Noted treatment: pre-vaccination baseline after standard-of-care therapy. Profiling relied on immunoSEQ multiplex PCR, and the TCRdb table lists in-frame clones only, not all of them. The sample gives tens of thousands of clones, approximately 90% of which show up once; around 2.5% is in the top ten. This clonotype was obtained from a man aged 40-49 years with glioma. The sequences come from PBMCs, collected from a glioma patient treated with radiotherapy, temozolomide or both.

CDR3: CASSSNRDKTYEQYF. Here the CDR3 DNA reads TGTGCCAGCAGCTCAAACCGGGACAAAACCTACGAGCAGTACTTC. V and J are TRBV7-9 and TRBJ2-7; maybe TRBD1 (6 bases). CDR3 length: 15 residues. V was cut by 4 bases and J by 2 bases, with 15 bases left in between. The germline V gene has CDR1 SEHNR and CDR2 FQNEAQ (reference sequence).